The next 31 T cell receptor beta chains were all read from a single sample in a study of blood T cell repertoires in COVID-19. The data were produced by immunoSEQ multiplex PCR, yet TCRdb's version contains in-frame clones alone and is incomplete. The table records about 250,000 clones, approximately 80% of them present only once. Sequencing was done on a sample of peripheral blood. Every receptor here comes from a man aged 40-55 years with acute or convalescent COVID-19.

The V and J genes are TRBV18 and TRBJ1-4; 7 bases agree with TRBD1. In germline, CDR1 is KGHSH, CDR2 LQKENI. The CDR3 runs 16 residues. V dropped 2 bases and J dropped 0; count of bases not matched to a gene: 3. CDR3: CASSPGTATTNEKLFF. The CDR3 DNA sequence: TGTGCCAGCTCACCAGGGACAGCAACAACTAATGAAAAACTGTTTTTT.

CDR3: CASSIRDRGMNTEAFF. In nucleotides, the CDR3 is TGTGCCAGCAGCATCCGGGACAGGGGTATGAACACTGAAGCTTTCTTT. V gene TRBV9 combines with J gene TRBJ1-1; 10 positions match TRBD1. Germline V CDR1 and CDR2: SGDLS, YYNGEE. The CDR3 consists of 16 residues. Trimming at V came to 4 bases and at J to 0 bases, leaving 6 bases not matched to a gene.

The rearrangement links TRBV18 to TRBJ1-1; possible D gene TRBD1, 5 bases. Germline V gene sequence: CDR1 KGHSH, CDR2 LQKENI. V was trimmed by 1 base and J by 0 bases, leaving 18 bases between them. This CDR3 is built from 18 residues. CDR3 residues: CASSPRAGGVTLNTEAFF. The DNA of the CDR3 is TGTGCCAGCTCACCACGAGCGGGGGGGGTCACTCTGAACACTGAAGCTTTCTTT.

This clone showed up just once. The chain joins TRBV6-5 to TRBJ2-2; D remains ambiguous. This CDR3 contains 14 residues. The germline V gene encodes CDR1 MNHEY and CDR2 SVGAGI. The V end lost 0 bases, the J end lost 6 bases, and 8 bases lay between the germline ends. The CDR3 loop is CASSYSLPAGELFF. CDR3 DNA: TGTGCCAGCAGTTACTCGTTGCCGGCCGGGGAGCTGTTTTTT.

The chain uses TRBV15 and TRBJ1-1, with 8 nucleotides matching TRBD1. From germline, CDR1 is LNHNV and CDR2 YYDKDF (reference sequence). The ends lost 4 bases at V and 5 bases at J; junction bases unmatched: 6. The CDR3 covers 14 residues. The CDR3 is CATSIRQGSTEAFF. The DNA of the CDR3 is TGTGCCACCAGCATCCGACAGGGGAGTACTGAAGCTTTCTTT.

The rearrangement joins TRBV10-1 to TRBJ1-1, with D perhaps TRBD1 (6 bases). CDR1 is WNHNN, CDR2 SYGVQD, per germline (reference sequence). The V end was cut by 6 bases, the J end by 10 bases, with 18 bases between. The CDR3 runs 13 residues. CDR3 in DNA: TGCGCCAGCAGGCCGGACAGACAAGTAGGAGCTTTCTTT. This gives the protein CASRPDRQVGAFF.

The chain recombines TRBV4-2 with TRBJ2-1; 8 bases map to TRBD2. The V gene end was trimmed by 4 bases and the J gene end by 6 bases; junction bases not matched to a gene: 5. This CDR3 region has 14 residues. Germline loops: CDR1 LGHNA, CDR2 YNFKEQ. The CDR3 loop is CASSRGLEANEQFF. CDR3 bases: TGTGCCAGCAGCCGGGGACTAGAGGCCAATGAGCAGTTCTTC.

V is TRBV27 and J is TRBJ1-1; no definite D call. The CDR3 is made up of 14 amino acids. Trimming removed 1 base at V and 0 bases at J, with 6 bases between. The V gene's germline CDR1 is MNHEY and CDR2 SMNVEV (reference sequence). CDR3 in amino acids: CASSLFGVNTEAFF. The CDR3 coding sequence is TGTGCCAGCAGTTTATTCGGTGTGAACACTGAAGCTTTCTTT.

The chain couples TRBV6-5 to TRBJ2-1; TRBD2 agrees at 8 bases. CDR3 length: 14 amino acids. Germline CDR1 MNHEY, CDR2 SVGAGI. The trim removed 6 bases at V and 5 bases at J, leaving 6 bases unmatched. This CDR3 reads CASSRGTSNNEQFF. In nucleotides, the CDR3 is TGTGCCAGCAGCCGCGGGACTAGTAACAATGAGCAGTTCTTC.

This clone was seen a handful of times. J is TRBJ2-1 and V is TRBV7-2; a weak D match, TRBD2 (5 bases). Trimming removed 3 bases at V and 0 bases at J, with 9 bases between. Germline CDR1 is SGHTA and CDR2 is FQGNSA. This CDR3 spans 15 amino acids. CDR3 sequence reads: CASSFEGFSYNEQFF. CDR3 sequence (DNA): TGTGCCAGCAGCTTTGAGGGATTCTCCTACAATGAGCAGTTCTTC.

As for this clone: One junction end disagrees with the germline gene, perhaps due to a read error. The chain couples TRBV6-5 to TRBJ2-1, with D possibly being TRBD1 (5 bases). CDR1 and CDR2 from the germline V gene are MNHEY and SVGAGI. CDR3 size: 14 residues. Here the CDR3 reads CACRPRGFYNEQFF. CDR3 DNA sequence: TGTGCCTGCAGACCTAGGGGCTTCTACAATGAGCAGTTCTTC.

The chain combines TRBV3-1 (or the pseudogene TRBV3-2) with TRBJ1-1; D not certain. The CDR3 totals 11 residues. Germline V gene lookup returns CDR1 LGHDT and CDR2 YNNKEL (reference sequence). Trimming pared 5 bases from V and 6 bases from J, leaving 7 bases between. The CDR3: CASSWQSEAFF. The CDR3 DNA follows: TGTGCCAGCAGCTGGCAGTCTGAAGCTTTCTTT.

This clone appeared a few times. The rearrangement uses TRBV7-8 and TRBJ1-2, with 10 bases that match TRBD1. With V trimmed by 5 bases and J by 6 bases, 9 bases remained unmatched. This CDR3 is built from 15 residues. Germline V gene data show CDR1 as SGHVS and CDR2 as FQNEAQ. DNA for the CDR3: TGTGCCAGCAGCCGGAGACAGGGGGCGGGGGATGGCTACACCTTC. Its protein is CASSRRQGAGDGYTF. Full variable domain (rest looked up from reference TRBV7-8 and TRBJ1-2): GAGVSQSPRYKVAKRGQDVALRCDPISGHVSLFWYQQALGQGPEFLTYFQNEAQLDKSGLPSDRFFAERPEGSVSTLKIQRTQQEDSAVYLCASSRRQGAGDGYTFGSGTRLTVV.

The rearrangement uses TRBV4-1 and TRBJ1-2, with a weak D call TRBD1 (6 bases). The ends were cut back, 4 bases at V and 5 bases at J, with 20 bases in the middle. The CDR3 spans 16 residues. Per the germline V gene, CDR1 is MGHRA and CDR2 is YSYEKL. The CDR3 loop reads CASSPAGGAEWYGYTF. In DNA form, the CDR3 reads TGCGCCAGCAGCCCGGCCGGGGGGGCCGAGTGGTATGGCTACACCTTC.

The chain uses TRBV15 and TRBJ1-5; D ambiguous. This CDR3 is 15 amino acids long. V lost 2 bases, J lost 4 bases, and 12 bases lay in between. Germline V gives CDR1 LNHNV, CDR2 YYDKDF (reference sequence). The CDR3 spells CATSRLLAGNQPQHF. The CDR3 DNA follows: TGTGCCACCAGCAGACTCCTGGCGGGGAATCAGCCCCAGCATTTT. Full variable domain (outside the CDR3, taken from reference TRBV15 and TRBJ1-5): DAMVIQNPRYQVTQFGKPVTLSCSQTLNHNVMYWYQQKSSQAPKLLFHYYDKDFNNEADTPDNFQSRRPNTSFCFLDIRSPGLGDTAMYLCATSRLLAGNQPQHFGDGTRLSIL.

The V call is TRBV6-5, the J call TRBJ1-2; 7 nucleotides match TRBD1. This CDR3 is built from 11 residues. Germline assignment: CDR1 MNHEY and CDR2 SVGAGI. Trimming at V came to 8 bases and at J to 6 bases, leaving 3 bases not matched to a gene. Here the CDR3 DNA reads TGTGCCAGCCGACAGGGCCATGGCTACACCTTC. It is translated as CASRQGHGYTF.

V gene TRBV18 combines with J gene TRBJ1-4, with 8 bases aligning to TRBD1. Germline CDR1 KGHSH, CDR2 LQKENI. This CDR3 comprises 15 residues. V shed 3 bases and J 8 bases; nucleotides not matched to a gene: 8. DNA of the CDR3: TGTGCCAGCTCACCCGGACAGGGCTCACGGGAAAAACTGTTTTTT. It specifies CASSPGQGSREKLFF.

This clone occurred many times. The J gene is TRBJ2-6, the V gene TRBV27, with D hard to call. CDR1 and CDR2 from the germline V gene are MNHEY and SMNVEV (reference sequence). This CDR3 has 15 residues. With 5 bases removed from V and 2 bases from J, the gap between germline ends came to 10 bases. The CDR3 spells CASSRQSPGANVLTF. The CDR3 region has the DNA TGTGCCAGCAGTCGCCAGTCCCCTGGGGCCAACGTCCTGACTTTC.

The chain employs TRBV11-1 and TRBJ2-1, with D possibly matching TRBD2 (6 bases). The CDR3 runs to 14 residues. Between the trimmed V and J ends, which lost 2 bases and 7 bases, there was a span of 12 bases. The germline V gene has CDR1 SGHAT and CDR2 FQDESV (reference sequence). CDR3 loop: CASSLTWDLNEQFF. The CDR3 nucleotides read TGTGCCAGCAGCTTAACTTGGGACTTAAATGAGCAGTTCTTC.

V and J are TRBV5-6 and TRBJ1-2; TRBD1 aligns across 7 bases. V shed 4 bases and J 5 bases; nucleotides not matched to a gene: 11. CDR1 is SGHDT, CDR2 YYEEEE, per germline. The CDR3 loop spans 15 amino acids. The DNA of the CDR3 is TGTGCCAGCAGCCCGTGGCAGGGGGGCAAATATGGCTACACCTTC. It specifies CASSPWQGGKYGYTF.

This clone has just one count. The J gene is TRBJ2-3, the V gene TRBV19; D is undetermined. Per germline, CDR1 LNHDA and CDR2 SQIVND (reference sequence). The CDR3 has 13 amino acids. The ends were cut back, 5 bases at V and 6 bases at J, with 12 bases in the middle. Here the CDR3 DNA reads TGTGCCAGTAGTCTCCTAAGCTTGGATACGCAGTATTTT. Translation: CASSLLSLDTQYF. Together with reference TRBV19 and TRBJ2-3, the CDR3 gives the full variable domain: DGGITQSPKYLFRKEGQNVTLSCEQNLNHDAMYWYRQDPGQGLRLIYYSQIVNDFQKGDIAEGYSVSREKKESFPLTVTSAQKNPTAFYLCASSLLSLDTQYFGPGTRLTVL.

The genes are TRBV6-5 and TRBJ1-4; no clear D gene. Germline V gene data show CDR1 as MNHEY and CDR2 as SVGAGI. CDR3 length: 12 amino acids. V was pared by 5 bases and J by 5 bases, with 6 bases between. The CDR3 bases are TGTGCCAGCAGTACTTCAAATGAAAAACTGTTTTTT. It is translated as CASSTSNEKLFF.

The chain links TRBV29-1 to TRBJ1-2; a possible D gene is TRBD1 (5 bases). V was pared by 4 bases and J by 8 bases, with 11 bases between. CDR3 size: 11 residues. Germline values: CDR1 SQVTM, CDR2 ANQGSEA. The CDR3 protein is CSVARARGYTF. In DNA form, the CDR3 reads TGCAGCGTTGCCAGGGCAAGGGGCTACACCTTC.

This clone was recorded only once. This chain connects TRBV5-4 to TRBJ1-4; D is ambiguous. Germline V gene data show CDR1 as SGHNT and CDR2 as YYREEE (reference sequence). Trimming removed 0 bases at V and 8 bases at J, with 11 bases between. This CDR3 has 14 residues. The CDR3 is CASSLAGRREKLFF. CDR3 in DNA: TGTGCCAGCAGCTTGGCGGGCCGGAGGGAAAAACTGTTTTTT. The full variable domain, in which reference TRBV5-4 and TRBJ1-4 provide the parts outside the CDR3, is ETGVTQSPTHLIKTRGQQVTLRCSSQSGHNTVSWYQQALGQGPQFIFQYYREEENGRGNFPPRFSGLQFPNYSSELNVNALELDDSALYLCASSLAGRREKLFFGSGTQLSVL.

The J gene is TRBJ1-1, the V gene TRBV10-3; the match to TRBD1 covers 8 bases. Germline V lookup: CDR1 ENHRY, CDR2 SYGVKD. The CDR3 length is 13 residues. V shed 6 bases, J shed 4 bases, and the junction held 4 bases outside the gene matches. Here the CDR3 reads CAIRSQGGTEAFF. The CDR3 coding sequence is TGTGCCATCAGGTCACAGGGGGGCACTGAAGCTTTCTTT.

This clone was seen once. This sequence joins TRBV11-3 and TRBJ2-2; TRBD1 might be the D (6 bases). V dropped 4 bases and J dropped 1 base, with 7 bases sitting between them. Germline V lookup: CDR1 SGHNT, CDR2 YENEEA. CDR3 length: 14 residues. The CDR3 sequence: CASSSGQNTGELFF. CDR3 coding DNA: TGTGCCAGCAGCTCGGGACAGAACACCGGGGAGCTGTTTTTT. Combining the CDR3 with reference TRBV11-3 and TRBJ2-2 gives the whole variable domain EAGVVQSPRYKIIEKKQPVAFWCNPISGHNTLYWYLQNLGQGPELLIRYENEEAVDDSQLPKDRFSAERLKGVDSTLKIQPAELGDSAVYLCASSSGQNTGELFFGEGSRLTVL.

The chain joins TRBV19 to TRBJ2-1; 12 bases map to TRBD2. CDR3 length equals 17 residues. CDR1 LNHDA and CDR2 SQIVND come from the germline V gene (reference sequence). The V gene end was trimmed by 1 base and the J gene end by 6 bases; junction bases not matched to a gene: 7. DNA for the CDR3: TGTGCCAGTAGTATAGGGCTAGCGGGAGGGCCGCCCAATGAGCAGTTCTTC. It yields the protein CASSIGLAGGPPNEQFF.

The chain employs TRBV5-1 and TRBJ2-5, with 11 nucleotides matching TRBD2. The CDR3 length is 17 residues. CDR1 SGHRS and CDR2 YFSETQ come from the germline V gene. V was pared by 1 base and J by 5 bases, with 10 bases of the junction left unmatched. The CDR3 loop is CASSLLAGGGSWETQYF. Here the CDR3 DNA reads TGCGCCAGCAGCTTGCTAGCGGGAGGAGGGTCTTGGGAGACCCAGTACTTC.

This clone was seen once. The chain recombines TRBV6-5 with TRBJ1-5; TRBD1 matches 9 bases. From germline, CDR1 is MNHEY and CDR2 SVGAGI. Losses at the gene ends were 8 bases for V and 5 bases for J; bases not matched to a gene: 7. CDR3 length equals 14 residues. The CDR3 spells CASGRTGEDQPQHF. The DNA of the CDR3 is TGTGCCAGCGGACGGACAGGGGAAGATCAGCCCCAGCATTTT.

The V call is TRBV2, the J call TRBJ1-4, with D possibly being TRBD1 (6 bases). Germline-derived CDR1 and CDR2 are SNHLY and FYNNEI. V lost 2 bases, J lost 10 bases, and 11 bases lay in between. The CDR3 has 13 amino acids. Here the CDR3 DNA reads TGTGCCAGCAGTGAACAGGGGCAGGGAAAACTGTTTTTT. Translating gives CASSEQGQGKLFF.

This rearrangement joins TRBV14 to TRBJ2-5, with TRBD2 identical over 13 bases. The CDR3 runs 15 residues. V gave up 4 bases and J gave up 4 bases; unmatched junction bases: 3. Germline values: CDR1 SGHDN, CDR2 FVKESK. The CDR3 is CASSRLAGGSETQYF. CDR3 bases: TGTGCCAGCAGCCGACTAGCGGGAGGATCAGAGACCCAGTACTTC. The full variable domain, rest sourced from reference TRBV14 and TRBJ2-5, is EAGVTQFPSHSVIEKGQTVTLRCDPISGHDNLYWYRRVMGKEIKFLLHFVKESKQDESGMPNNRFLAERTGGTYSTLKVQPAELEDSGVYFCASSRLAGGSETQYFGPGTRLLVL.